These 17 T cell receptor beta chains originate from one sample sequenced in a study of blood T cell repertoires in COVID-19. Sequencing was performed with immunoSEQ multiplex PCR; in TCRdb, only in-frame clones are kept and a portion is missing. Altogether more than 150,000 clones are present, 80% to 85% being singletons, with the ten largest covering roughly 6.6%. The material sequenced was peripheral blood. The receptors were sampled from a middle-aged woman with acute or convalescent COVID-19.

The chain employs TRBV9 and TRBJ1-4; tentatively, D is TRBD1 (5 bases). V was shortened by 4 bases and J by 5 bases, with 21 bases between the two germline ends. Germline CDR1 and CDR2: SGDLS and YYNGEE. The CDR3 runs to 17 residues. CDR3 in amino acids: CASSPQGSPTSNEKLFF. CDR3 coding DNA: TGTGCCAGCAGCCCTCAGGGAAGCCCAACTAGCAATGAAAAACTGTTTTTT.

CDR3 loop: CASSFSLGTDTYEQYF. CDR3 nucleotides: TGTGCCAGCAGTTTTAGCCTGGGGACAGATACTTACGAGCAGTACTTC. This chain links TRBV27 with TRBJ2-7, with 7 positions matching TRBD1. CDR1 is MNHEY and CDR2 is SMNVEV in the germline V gene (reference sequence). The CDR3 totals 16 residues. Trimming cost V 3 bases and J 4 bases; bases outside gene matches: 12.

This clone was seen a handful of times. This sequence joins TRBV4-2 and TRBJ1-5; D call uncertain. V was clipped by 2 bases and J by 8 bases, with 19 bases between them. Germline lookup yields CDR1 LGHNA and CDR2 YNFKEQ. This CDR3 region has 16 residues. CDR3 residues: CASSQTWAVKSEPQHF. The DNA of the CDR3 is TGTGCCAGCAGCCAAACCTGGGCCGTGAAATCTGAGCCCCAGCATTTT.

V is TRBV4-1 and J is TRBJ2-4; TRBD2 might be the D (5 bases). The CDR3 is 13 residues long. With 1 base removed from V and 8 bases from J, the gap between germline ends came to 9 bases. Germline V CDR1 and CDR2: MGHRA, YSYEKL. CDR3 residues: CASSQGPGYIQYF. DNA of the CDR3: TGCGCCAGCAGCCAAGGCCCGGGATACATTCAGTACTTC.

This chain connects TRBV3-1 (or the pseudogene TRBV3-2) to TRBJ2-1, with 10 bases matching TRBD2. CDR1 is LGHDT and CDR2 is YNNKEL in the germline V gene (reference sequence). The CDR3 contains 15 residues. Trimming removed 0 bases from V and 6 bases from J; junction bases left unmatched: 2. CDR3 region: CASSQDASGSNEQFF. The CDR3 region has the DNA TGTGCCAGCAGCCAAGATGCTAGCGGGAGCAATGAGCAGTTCTTC.

The V and J genes are TRBV5-6 and TRBJ2-3; 9 bases match TRBD2. CDR3 length: 17 residues. The V gene end was trimmed by 2 bases and the J gene end by 3 bases; junction bases not matched to a gene: 10. CDR1 SGHDT and CDR2 YYEEEE come from the germline V gene. The DNA for the CDR3 is TGTGCCAGCAGCTTAATCGTCGGCGGGGGGGTGACAGATACGCAGTATTTT. Translated: CASSLIVGGGVTDTQYF.

The chain employs TRBV29-1 and TRBJ2-7; possible D gene TRBD1, 7 bases. Germline V gene lookup returns CDR1 SQVTM and CDR2 ANQGSEA. The CDR3 is made up of 12 amino acids. The V end was cut by 5 bases, the J end by 4 bases, with 12 bases between. CDR3 in amino acids: CSVSQGRYEQYF. DNA of the CDR3: TGCAGCGTTTCACAGGGGAGGTACGAGCAGTACTTC.

The rearrangement uses TRBV5-4 and TRBJ2-2; 10 positions agree with TRBD1. The CDR3 consists of 17 residues. The germline V gene encodes CDR1 SGHNT and CDR2 YYREEE (reference sequence). The junction had 3 bases not matched to a gene; V was cut back by 1 base and J by 0 bases. In DNA, the CDR3 is TGTGCCAGCAGCTTGCCGGACAGGGGGACGAACACCGGGGAGCTGTTTTTT. Translating it yields CASSLPDRGTNTGELFF. Combining the CDR3 with reference TRBV5-4 and TRBJ2-2 gives the whole variable domain ETGVTQSPTHLIKTRGQQVTLRCSSQSGHNTVSWYQQALGQGPQFIFQYYREEENGRGNFPPRFSGLQFPNYSSELNVNALELDDSALYLCASSLPDRGTNTGELFFGEGSRLTVL.

The chain employs TRBV10-1 and TRBJ2-3; 7 positions match TRBD2. The CDR3 is 19 residues long. Germline V CDR1 and CDR2: WNHNN, SYGVQD (reference sequence). J lost 0 bases, V lost 0 bases, and 12 bases had no gene match. CDR3 sequence reads: CASSESGLPTPSSTDTQYF. The CDR3 DNA reads TGCGCCAGCAGTGAGTCGGGACTACCCACTCCGTCTAGCACAGATACGCAGTATTTT.

This clone has just one count. CDR3 bases: TGTGCCAGCAGCTTAGAAGGGGGCTCCTACGAGCAGTACTTC. It specifies CASSLEGGSYEQYF. The chain employs TRBV7-9 and TRBJ2-7, with a possible D match to TRBD1 (6 bases). The CDR3 covers 14 residues. The germline V gene encodes CDR1 SEHNR and CDR2 FQNEAQ (reference sequence). V shed 1 base and J shed 0 bases, with 7 bases lying between them.

V usage is TRBV19 and J usage is TRBJ1-6; 8 nucleotides match TRBD1. Looked up from germline, CDR1 is LNHDA and CDR2 is SQIVND (reference sequence). J was trimmed by 7 bases and V by 6 bases; bases with no gene match: 8. The CDR3 extends over 15 amino acids. CDR3 amino acids: CASSYSGTGNSPLHF. As DNA, the CDR3 is TGTGCCAGTAGCTACTCCGGGACAGGAAATTCACCCCTCCACTTT.

This chain links TRBV29-1 with TRBJ2-7, with 9 positions matching TRBD1. Germline V gene lookup returns CDR1 SQVTM and CDR2 ANQGSEA. Unmatched junction bases numbered 3, after V lost 5 bases and J lost 1 base. This CDR3 has 13 residues. In nucleotides, the CDR3 is TGCAGCGTTCGGGACAGGGTATCCTACGAGCAGTACTTC. It specifies CSVRDRVSYEQYF.

The chain recombines TRBV7-9 with TRBJ2-1, with TRBD1 as a possible D gene (5 bases). CDR3 length: 16 residues. Trimming pared 5 bases from V and 2 bases from J, leaving 16 bases between. CDR1 SEHNR and CDR2 FQNEAQ come from the germline V gene (reference sequence). CDR3 DNA: TGTGCCAGCAGCCCCCAAGGGGCGACACCCTACAATGAGCAGTTCTTC. It codes for CASSPQGATPYNEQFF. Complete variable domain (other parts from reference TRBV7-9 and TRBJ2-1): DTGVSQNPRHKITKRGQNVTFRCDPISEHNRLYWYRQTLGQGPEFLTYFQNEAQLEKSRLLSDRFSAERPKGSFSTLEIQRTEQGDSAMYLCASSPQGATPYNEQFFGPGTRLTVL.

This clone has just one count. V is TRBV3-1 (or the pseudogene TRBV3-2) and J is TRBJ2-3; D is perhaps TRBD2 (6 bases). From germline, CDR1 is LGHDT and CDR2 YNNKEL (reference sequence). The CDR3 spans 15 residues. V shed 1 base and J shed 0 bases, with 8 bases lying between them. The CDR3 DNA is TGTGCCAGCAGCCAAGGCGGGGACAGCACAGATACGCAGTATTTT. Encoded protein: CASSQGGDSTDTQYF.

The chain carries TRBV30 and TRBJ1-1; D is uncertain. Germline V lookup: CDR1 GTSNPN, CDR2 SVGIG (reference sequence). The V end lost 4 bases, the J end lost 6 bases, and 9 bases lay between the germline ends. The CDR3 totals 11 residues. DNA of the CDR3: TGTGCCTGGAACGGACTTTCTGAAGCTTTCTTT. It specifies CAWNGLSEAFF.

This chain joins TRBV3-1 (or the pseudogene TRBV3-2) and TRBJ1-1; D is perhaps TRBD1 (6 bases). V gave up 4 bases and J gave up 7 bases, with 13 bases separating them. Germline CDR1 LGHDT, CDR2 YNNKEL (reference sequence). The CDR3 is 13 residues long. The chain's CDR3 is CASSRYLQGEAFF. The CDR3 DNA sequence: TGTGCCAGCAGCCGATATCTACAGGGTGAAGCTTTCTTT.

This chain links TRBV3-1 (or the pseudogene TRBV3-2) with TRBJ1-6; 8 positions match TRBD1. V was pared by 1 base and J by 13 bases, with 6 bases of the junction left unmatched. Germline V gene lookup returns CDR1 LGHDT and CDR2 YNNKEL (reference sequence). This CDR3 is 14 amino acids long. CDR3 residues: CASSQGDRGMPLHF. The CDR3 nucleotides are TGTGCCAGCAGCCAAGGCGACAGGGGTATGCCCCTCCACTTT.